This T cell receptor beta chain was recorded in a study of T cell responses to AZD1222 COVID-19 vaccine. The method was immunoSEQ multiplex PCR; TCRdb's version includes in-frame clones alone and lacks a portion of them. This sample has roughly 120,000 clones; approximately 85% occur once, and the top ten carry 3.9%. The CDR3 totals 15 residues. The germline V gene has CDR1 SGDLS and CDR2 YYNGEE. V dropped 0 bases and J dropped 2 bases, with 11 bases sitting between them. The chain uses TRBV9 and TRBJ2-5; possible D gene TRBD2, 7 bases. This TCR was recovered from an adult in good health. Sample: peripheral blood, taken on day 0 of MenACWY control vaccination. The CDR3 nucleotides are TGTGCCAGCAGCGTAGTACAGGGAGGGCAAGAGACCCAGTACTTC. Amino acids: CASSVVQGGQETQYF. The whole variable domain, remainder taken from reference TRBV9 and TRBJ2-5, is DSGVTQTPKHLITATGQRVTLRCSPRSGDLSVYWYQQSLDQGLQFLIQYYNGEERAKGNILERFSAQQFPDLHSELNLSSLELGDSALYFCASSVVQGGQETQYFGPGTRLLVL.